The 8 T cell receptor beta chains listed next were all sequenced from one sample in a study of OX40 agonist ivuxolimab in advanced cancers. The data were produced by immunoSEQ multiplex PCR, yet TCRdb's version contains in-frame clones alone and is incomplete. The table shows 30,000 to 40,000 clones, with 84% occurring only once. The sequences come from CD4+ or CD8+ T cells sorted from blood, collected in a trial of the OX40 agonist ivuxolimab. Receptors were obtained from an adult with an advanced solid tumor such as melanoma, head and neck, liver or kidney cancer.

This clone is medium-sized in the sample. The chain is built from TRBV6-5 and TRBJ2-3, with D possibly being TRBD2 (6 bases). Germline loops: CDR1 MNHEY, CDR2 SVGAGI. The CDR3 runs 15 residues. Trimming left V 7 bases short and J 1 base short, with 15 bases between. This CDR3 reads CASNGGSTGTDTQYF. CDR3 in DNA: TGTGCCAGCAACGGGGGAAGCACCGGCACAGATACGCAGTATTTT.

The gene calls are TRBV14 and TRBJ2-5; TRBD1 matches 9 bases. The J call could be wrong; TRBJ2-7 is a better fit for the DNA end. The germline CDR1 and CDR2 sequences are SGHDN and FVKESK. This CDR3 comprises 14 residues. CDR3 sequence reads: CASSQGTGTYEQYF. CDR3 in DNA: TGTGCCAGCAGCCAGGGGACAGGGACCTACGAGCAGTACTTC.

CDR3 sequence reads: CASSLKDGINEQFF. CDR3 DNA sequence: TGCGCCAGCAGCTTAAAAGACGGGATCAATGAGCAGTTCTTC. The rearrangement links TRBV5-1 to TRBJ2-1, with D tentatively TRBD2 (5 bases). With 2 bases removed from V and 6 bases from J, the gap between germline ends came to 12 bases. CDR3 length equals 14 residues. Per germline, CDR1 SGHRS and CDR2 YFSETQ.

The chain recombines TRBV7-2 with TRBJ2-7; 11 positions match TRBD2. The germline CDR1 and CDR2 sequences are SGHTA and FQGNSA. V was clipped by 5 bases and J by 4 bases; unmatched bases: 7. The CDR3 covers 15 residues. The CDR3 reads CASSRPGLADYEQYF. The DNA for the CDR3 is TGTGCCAGCAGCAGACCGGGACTAGCGGATTACGAGCAGTACTTC.

V gene TRBV28 combines with J gene TRBJ2-1; D may be TRBD1 (5 bases). CDR3 length: 14 residues. V was clipped by 3 bases and J by 5 bases, with 11 bases between them. Germline-derived CDR1 and CDR2 are MDHEN and SYDVKM. As DNA, the CDR3 is TGTGCCAGCAGTTTTACCTCGACAGACAATGAGCAGTTCTTC. Amino acid sequence: CASSFTSTDNEQFF. Combining the CDR3 with reference TRBV28 and TRBJ2-1 gives the whole variable domain DVKVTQSSRYLVKRTGEKVFLECVQDMDHENMFWYRQDPGLGLRLIYFSYDVKMKEKGDIPEGYSVSREKKERFSLILESASTNQTSMYLCASSFTSTDNEQFFGPGTRLTVL.

The rearrangement links TRBV27 to TRBJ2-3, with D tentatively TRBD1 (6 bases). V lost 3 bases, J lost 6 bases, and 10 bases lay in between. The CDR3 extends over 13 amino acids. Germline-derived CDR1 and CDR2 are MNHEY and SMNVEV (reference sequence). The CDR3 DNA reads as TGTGCCAGCAGTTTTTTGGGGGCCGATACGCAGTATTTT. This translates into CASSFLGADTQYF.

This chain connects TRBV7-6 to TRBJ2-1; TRBD2 is a possible D gene (7 bases). This CDR3 is 15 amino acids long. Germline loops: CDR1 SGHVS, CDR2 FNYEAQ. V lost 6 bases and J 5 bases, leaving 17 bases between the germline ends. The CDR3 DNA is TGTGCCAGCAGTCTCCCCGGAGGGGGGGACAATGAGCAGTTCTTC. It is translated as CASSLPGGGDNEQFF.

A few counts support this clone. The rearrangement uses TRBV11-2 and TRBJ2-7; D remains ambiguous. The CDR3 has 15 amino acids. The V gene lost 1 base and the J gene lost 2 bases, with 12 bases spanning the gap. Per the germline V gene, CDR1 is SGHAT and CDR2 is FQNNGV. The chain's CDR3 is CASSLAPGPPYEQYF. CDR3 sequence (DNA): TGTGCCAGCAGCTTAGCCCCAGGCCCCCCCTACGAGCAGTACTTC.